This entry lists 18 T cell receptor beta chains sequenced from one sample in a study of CD8+CD57+ T cells in acquired aplastic anemia. The TCR beta profiling, which covered VDJ combination and CDR3 sequence, was carried out using genomic DNA as the template. TCRdb reanalysed the reads using MiXCR and keeps one entry per CDR3 protein. The data hold about 54,000 distinct CDR3 sequences, with 55% to 70% observed a single time. It was patients with CD8+CD57+ cell expansion by flow cytometry who were chosen for sequencing. The specimen sequenced was sorted CD4+, CD8+, or CD8+CD57+ T cells (not recorded which) from PBMCs. The receptor set was obtained from a human donor with aplastic anemia.

The rearrangement joins TRBV11-2 to TRBJ2-3; D uncertain. Germline CDR1 is SGHAT and CDR2 is FQNNGV. The CDR3 totals 13 residues. Trimming took 0 bases from V and 4 from J, leaving 5 bases between them. CDR3 nucleotide sequence: TGTGCCAGCAGCTTAGATCGTCCAGATACGCAGTATTTT. Protein product: CASSLDRPDTQYF.

This clonotype was counted only a few times. The V gene is TRBV25-1, the J gene TRBJ2-3; D is unresolved. V lost 5 bases to trimming and J lost 0 bases, with 12 bases between them. The CDR3 is 15 amino acids. Germline V gene sequence: CDR1 MGHDK, CDR2 SYGVNS. CDR3 nucleotides: TGTGCCAGCAGTCACCCCGGAACTAGCACAGATACGCAGTATTTT. This encodes CASSHPGTSTDTQYF.

V usage is TRBV11-2 and J usage is TRBJ1-1; 8 bases are a match to TRBD1. Germline V lookup: CDR1 SGHAT, CDR2 FQNNGV. V shed 5 bases and J 8 bases; nucleotides not matched to a gene: 10. This CDR3 spans 14 amino acids. This CDR3 is CASSQGPGGGEAFF. The CDR3 DNA sequence: TGTGCCAGCAGCCAAGGTCCAGGGGGCGGGGAAGCTTTCTTT. The entire variable domain, with the rest obtained from reference TRBV11-2 and TRBJ1-1, is as follows: EAGVAQSPRYKIIEKRQSVAFWCNPISGHATLYWYQQILGQGPKLLIQFQNNGVVDDSQLPKDRFSAERLKGVDSTLKIQPAKLEDSAVYLCASSQGPGGGEAFFGQGTRLTVV.

The gene calls are TRBV14 and TRBJ1-2; the D gene is possibly TRBD1 (5 bases). The CDR3 contains 11 residues. Per the germline V gene, CDR1 is SGHDN and CDR2 is FVKESK. V gave up 4 bases and J gave up 12 bases, with 12 bases separating them. The CDR3, as DNA: TGTGCCAGCAGCCCCGACGGGGGGAACACCTTC. Its protein is CASSPDGGNTF.

The chain joins TRBV19 to TRBJ1-5; D gene unclear. The V gene lost 3 bases and the J gene lost 6 bases, with 6 bases spanning the gap. CDR1 LNHDA and CDR2 SQIVND come from the germline V gene (reference sequence). This CDR3 is 12 amino acids long. This CDR3 reads CASSMIGQPQHF. The CDR3 DNA sequence: TGTGCCAGTAGTATGATTGGTCAGCCCCAGCATTTT.

V and J are TRBV24-1 and TRBJ1-2; tentatively, D is TRBD1 (6 bases). The germline CDR1 and CDR2 sequences are KGHDR and SFDVKD. This CDR3 has 16 residues. With 3 bases removed from V and 0 bases from J, the gap between germline ends came to 13 bases. The chain's CDR3 is CATSDGQTGANYGYTF. The CDR3 DNA follows: TGTGCCACCAGTGATGGGCAGACAGGAGCTAACTATGGCTACACCTTC.

This clonotype was counted once. The chain employs TRBV10-3 and TRBJ2-7, with D uncertain. This CDR3 has 8 amino acids. Per germline, CDR1 ENHRY and CDR2 SYGVKD. The CDR3 DNA reads as TGTGCCATCAGTGAGCTGTACGTC. Translation: CAISELYV.

This clonotype has ten or more counts. J is TRBJ2-1 and V is TRBV9; perhaps TRBD2 as D (6 bases). V was pared by 1 base and J by 2 bases, with 10 bases between. Germline CDR1 reads SGDLS; CDR2 reads YYNGEE. This CDR3 is built from 15 residues. The CDR3 spells CASSVSGGTYNEQFF. The CDR3 nucleotides read TGTGCCAGCAGCGTATCTGGGGGGACCTACAATGAGCAGTTCTTC.

This clonotype has at least ten counts. V is TRBV6-5 and J is TRBJ2-7; D may be TRBD1 (5 bases). Trimming took off 4 bases at V and 2 bases at J, with 18 bases between the two ends. The CDR3 is 16 amino acids. Germline loops: CDR1 MNHEY, CDR2 SVGAGI. CDR3 in DNA: TGTGCCAGCAGTTCCAACAGGCCCCCGAAACCCTACGAGCAGTACGTC. It specifies CASSSNRPPKPYEQYV.

There are many counts of this clonotype. The V call is TRBV4-1, the J call TRBJ2-1, with a weak D call TRBD1 (6 bases). CDR1 MGHRA and CDR2 YSYEKL come from the germline V gene. With 3 bases removed from V and 4 bases from J, the gap between germline ends came to 10 bases. The CDR3 covers 14 residues. The CDR3 region is CASSHVRGYNEQFF. DNA of the CDR3: TGCGCCAGCAGCCACGTGAGGGGGTACAATGAGCAGTTCTTC.

The rearrangement uses TRBV10-3 and TRBJ1-2, with TRBD1 identical over 10 bases. This CDR3 spans 11 amino acids. V lost 8 bases, J lost 11 bases, and 5 bases stayed unmatched. Germline values: CDR1 ENHRY, CDR2 SYGVKD. CDR3 residues: CAIGTGERYTF. The CDR3 region has the DNA TGTGCCATCGGGACAGGGGAGCGATACACCTTC.

This clonotype was picked up one time. The chain couples TRBV7-8 to TRBJ1-2, with D perhaps matching TRBD1 (5 bases). The CDR3 has 13 amino acids. CDR1 and CDR2 (germline): SGHVS, FQNEAQ. V shed 1 base and J shed 5 bases, with 8 bases lying between them. Here the CDR3 reads CASSLEGRYGYTF. In DNA form, the CDR3 reads TGTGCCAGCAGCTTAGAGGGGAGGTATGGCTACACCTTC.

This clonotype turned up a few times. The rearrangement joins TRBV7-9 to TRBJ1-4, with 8 bases matching TRBD1. In germline, CDR1 is SEHNR, CDR2 FQNEAQ (reference sequence). The trim removed 1 base at V and 12 bases at J, leaving 7 bases unmatched. CDR3 length: 14 amino acids. The DNA of the CDR3 is TGTGCCAGCAGCTTAGGGACAGGGATCGTTCAACTGTTTTTT. As protein: CASSLGTGIVQLFF.

V gene TRBV15 combines with J gene TRBJ2-7; D gene uncertain. With 5 bases removed from V and 2 bases from J, the gap between germline ends came to 16 bases. The CDR3 is 15 amino acids. In germline, CDR1 is LNHNV, CDR2 YYDKDF (reference sequence). The DNA for the CDR3 is TGTGCCACCAGCGGATCACCCTGGGCTACCTACGAGCAGTACTTC. Amino acids: CATSGSPWATYEQYF.

This sequence joins TRBV2 and TRBJ2-5, with 9 positions matching TRBD1. This CDR3 comprises 17 residues. Germline CDR1 is SNHLY and CDR2 is FYNNEI. V dropped 11 bases and J dropped 0; count of bases not matched to a gene: 16. The CDR3 DNA follows: TGTGCCGGGATGAGACAGGGGGTAGGAAGGTACCAAGAGACCCAGTACTTC. Translating it yields CAGMRQGVGRYQETQYF.

The chain employs TRBV25-1 and TRBJ1-4; the D is unclear. Germline CDR1 and CDR2: MGHDK and SYGVNS. The length of the CDR3 is 12 residues. V was trimmed by 5 bases and J by 8 bases, leaving 9 bases between them. The CDR3: CASSLWGEKLFF. The DNA for the CDR3 is TGTGCCAGCAGTCTTTGGGGAGAAAAACTGTTTTTT.

The rearrangement links TRBV2 to TRBJ1-1, with D uncertain. Germline V gene sequence: CDR1 SNHLY, CDR2 FYNNEI. This CDR3 has 12 residues. Deletions cut 1 base from V and 1 base from J, with 1 base between. This chain's CDR3 is CASSEENTEAFF. In DNA form, the CDR3 reads TGTGCCAGCAGTGAAGAGAACACTGAAGCTTTCTTT.

This clonotype appeared many times. The V and J genes are TRBV28 and TRBJ1-1, with a tentative D call TRBD1 (6 bases). Trimming removed 7 bases at V and 1 base at J, with 13 bases between. This CDR3 region has 14 residues. CDR1 and CDR2 from the germline V gene are MDHEN and SYDVKM. The CDR3 loop is CASTPWGRNTEAFF. The CDR3 DNA is TGTGCCAGCACGCCGTGGGGGCGGAACACTGAAGCTTTCTTT.